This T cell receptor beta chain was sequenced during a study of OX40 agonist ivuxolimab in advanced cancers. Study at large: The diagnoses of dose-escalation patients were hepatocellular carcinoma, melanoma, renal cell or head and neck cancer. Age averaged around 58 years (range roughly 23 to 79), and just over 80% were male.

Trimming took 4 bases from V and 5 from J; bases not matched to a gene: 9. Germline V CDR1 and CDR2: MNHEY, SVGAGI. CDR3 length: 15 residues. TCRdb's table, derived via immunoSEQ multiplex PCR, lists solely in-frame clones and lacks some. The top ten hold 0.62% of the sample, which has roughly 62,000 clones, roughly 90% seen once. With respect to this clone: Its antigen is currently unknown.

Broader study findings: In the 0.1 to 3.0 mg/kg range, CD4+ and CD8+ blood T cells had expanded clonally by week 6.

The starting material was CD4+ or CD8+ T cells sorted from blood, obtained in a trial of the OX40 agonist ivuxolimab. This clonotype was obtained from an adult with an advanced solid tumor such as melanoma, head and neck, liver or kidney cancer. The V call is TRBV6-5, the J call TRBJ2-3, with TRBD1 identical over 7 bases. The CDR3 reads CASSFRGGREDTQYF. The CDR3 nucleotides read TGTGCCAGCAGTTTTAGAGGGGGCCGGGAAGATACGCAGTATTTT.